A selection of T cell receptor beta chains follows, all from one sample in a study of blood T cell repertoires in COVID-19. Generated by immunoSEQ multiplex PCR, the TCRdb table keeps only in-frame clones and is missing some. The sample includes around 100,000 clones, roughly 81% of them seen just once. The sequenced sample consisted of peripheral blood. The receptors come from a man aged 35-49 years with active or convalescent COVID-19. Both conserved end residues are part of each CDR3. D genes are given only for firm matches. Some rows have no size entry. The others give once, few or many, or a class for an expanded clone.

clone size,V gene,D gene,J gene,CDR3 DNA,CDR3 protein
.,TRBV6-5,.,TRBJ2-7,TGTGCCAGCAGTTACGGTCGGGGGGCGGGCGAGCAGTACTTC,CASSYGRGAGEQYF
.,TRBV19,TRBD1,TRBJ1-2,TGTGCCAGTAGTGCGCGGACAGGGGGCGACTATGGCTACACCTTC,CASSARTGGDYGYTF
.,TRBV6-5,TRBD1,TRBJ1-3,TGTGCCAGCAGTCTGGGACAGTTCTCTGGAAACACCATATATTTT,CASSLGQFSGNTIYF
.,TRBV7-2,.,TRBJ2-5,TGTGCCGGCTGTAAGACTGCTGAAGAGACCCAGTACTTC,CAGCKTAEETQYF
few,TRBV6-5,.,TRBJ2-7,TGTGCCAGCAGTTACTCGGCGGGGTTTCAAGGCTACGAGCAGTACTTC,CASSYSAGFQGYEQYF
once,TRBV5-1,TRBD1,TRBJ2-7,TGCGCCAGCAGCTCACAGGGGGCCTACTCCTACGAGCAGTACTTC,CASSSQGAYSYEQYF
.,TRBV19,.,TRBJ1-6,TGTGCCAGTAGTATGTATCAACGGAGCTCCTATAATTCACCCCTCCACTTT,CASSMYQRSSYNSPLHF
.,TRBV30,.,TRBJ1-6,TGTGCCTGGAGCCGGGGAACTTCTAATTCACCCCTCCACTTT,CAWSRGTSNSPLHF
.,TRBV12-5,.,TRBJ1-5,TGTGCTAGTGGTTTGGTGTATACAGGGCATCAGCCCCAGCATTTT,CASGLVYTGHQPQHF
.,TRBV7-9,.,TRBJ1-4,TGTGCCAGCAGCGGAATGGAACAGGTGGGGAGGAGTGAAAAACTGTTTTTT,CASSGMEQVGRSEKLFF
.,TRBV4-3,TRBD1,TRBJ2-2,TGCGCCAGCAGCCAAGCGGACAGGCTTAACACCGGGGAGCTGTTTTTT,CASSQADRLNTGELFF
.,TRBV6-5,.,TRBJ2-7,TGTGCCAGCAATTCGGGCTACGAGCAGTACTTC,CASNSGYEQYF
.,TRBV7-9,.,TRBJ1-4,TGTGCCAGCAGCTTAGTAGGGGATGAAAAACTGTTTTTT,CASSLVGDEKLFF
.,TRBV12-3/TRBV12-4,.,TRBJ2-2,TGTGCCAGCACCCTCCCGCGGGGCGGGGAGCTGTTTTTT,CASTLPRGGELFF
.,TRBV10-3,TRBD1,TRBJ1-2,TGTGCCATCAGTGAGGGAGACAGGGATGTCTACACCTTC,CAISEGDRDVYTF
.,TRBV9,TRBD2,TRBJ2-3,TGTGCCAGCAGCGAGAGGGTAGCGGGCACTTCTAGCACAGATACGCAGTATTTT,CASSERVAGTSSTDTQYF
.,TRBV5-4,TRBD1,TRBJ2-2,TGTGCCAGCAGTGCGGGACAGGGGGCCCCCGGGGAGCTGTTTTTT,CASSAGQGAPGELFF
once,TRBV4-3,.,TRBJ2-4,TGCGCCAGCAGCCAAGATACAAAAAACATTCAGTACTTC,CASSQDTKNIQYF
.,TRBV4-3,TRBD2,TRBJ2-1,TGCGCCAGCAGCCAAGCCCTCGGGGGGTCGGTAGCGGGTGAGCAGTTCTTC,CASSQALGGSVAGEQFF
.,TRBV5-1,TRBD1,TRBJ2-7,TGCGCCAGCAGCTCGGGACAGGGTATCTACGAGCAGTACTTC,CASSSGQGIYEQYF
.,TRBV7-2,TRBD1,TRBJ1-5,TGTGCCAGCAGCTCACCCGGACAGGGGAGCAATCAGCCCCAGCATTTT,CASSSPGQGSNQPQHF
once,TRBV6-1,.,TRBJ1-6,TGTGCCAGCAGGGAAGCAGAAGCGGCACCCCTCCACTTT,CASREAEAAPLHF
.,TRBV19,TRBD2,TRBJ2-7,TGTGCCAGCTCTTGGGGGGGGACCTACGAGCAGTACTTC,CASSWGGTYEQYF
once,TRBV27,TRBD2,TRBJ2-5,TGTGCCAGCAGAGAGGGGGTTGGGGTTTCAGCGGGGGGCATGAAGACCCAGTACTTC,CASREGVGVSAGGMKTQYF
.,TRBV3-1/TRBV3-2,TRBD1,TRBJ1-2,TGTGCCAGCAGCTTAAGACAGGGAGGCGGCTACACCTTC,CASSLRQGGGYTF
many,TRBV12-3/TRBV12-4,.,TRBJ1-2,TGTGCCAGCAGTTTCGAGAGTTTACGGGGCTACACCTTC,CASSFESLRGYTF
.,TRBV10-2,TRBD2,TRBJ2-5,TGCGCCAGTTCTCTAGCGGGGGCCCAAGAGACCCAGTACTTC,CASSLAGAQETQYF
.,TRBV3-1/TRBV3-2,.,TRBJ1-3,TGTGCCAGCAGCCAAGGGAGAACAAGCTCTGGAAACACCATATATTTT,CASSQGRTSSGNTIYF
.,TRBV5-1,TRBD1,TRBJ1-2,TGCGCCAGCAGCTCCGGGACAGGCTCTTCCCGGGGCTACACCTTC,CASSSGTGSSRGYTF
.,TRBV6-5,.,TRBJ1-2,TGTGCCAGCAGACAGACAGTGAACTATGGCTACACCTTC,CASRQTVNYGYTF
.,TRBV7-3,.,TRBJ2-2,TGTGCCAGCAGCCCCCTCGGGGGGCGCACCGGGGAGCTGTTTTTT,CASSPLGGRTGELFF
.,TRBV2,TRBD1,TRBJ2-7,TGTGCCAGCAACCCCGGGACAGGGGGCCGCGAGCAGTACTTC,CASNPGTGGREQYF
.,TRBV6-6,TRBD1,TRBJ1-5,TGTGCCAGCAGCCAGACCAGGGGGCCTCAGCCCCAGCATTTT,CASSQTRGPQPQHF
.,TRBV15,TRBD2,TRBJ2-5,TGTGCCACCAGCACGAGCGGGGGGCTTATGAAGACCCAGTACTTC,CATSTSGGLMKTQYF
.,TRBV12-3/TRBV12-4,.,TRBJ2-1,TGTGCCAGCAGTCCTCAGTCAAATGAGCAGTTCTTC,CASSPQSNEQFF
.,TRBV25-1,.,TRBJ1-1,TGTGCCAGCAGTGATCGAGGGAACACTGAAGCTTTCTTT,CASSDRGNTEAFF
.,TRBV6-5,TRBD2,TRBJ2-7,TGTGCCAGCAGTTACTCGCTGGGACTAAACTACGAGCAGTACTTC,CASSYSLGLNYEQYF